The clone carrying this T cell receptor beta chain was seen at least ten times. The antigen remains undetermined. This entry belongs to a study of T cell repertoires in cytomegalovirus infection. Study as a whole: CMV infection plus the matching HLA type was flagged by public TCR beta signatures. Study-level findings and limits: Carriers of CMV plus the relevant HLA were identified by cumulative public TCR beta family frequency.

One entry per CDR3 protein, called by TCRdb with MiXCR from the reads. The table records 290,000 or so distinct CDR3 sequences, around 9.6% of them present only once. The receptor was derived from a human donor in good health (CMV status not recorded). Some clones in this sample may be carry-over from other donors' samples. Sequencing was performed on PBMCs.

The CDR3 here is CSARPGSGPDTQYF. The CDR3 coding sequence is TGCAGTGCTCGACCAGGGTCGGGGCCAGATACGCAGTATTTT. The chain joins TRBV20-1 to TRBJ2-3; D assignment may be TRBD1 or TRBD2 (5 bases each). Germline lookup yields CDR1 DFQATT and CDR2 SNEGSKA (reference sequence). V lost 5 bases and J lost 4, with 16 bases in between. The CDR3 is 14 amino acids.